This T cell receptor (beta chain) was sequenced in a study of neurological immune-mediated disorders (dated by TCRdb to the late 2010s). About the full investigation: The study compared peripheral blood TCR-beta repertoires of HTLV-I-associated myelopathy (HAM/TSP) patients, multiple sclerosis patients and healthy controls using UMI-based sequencing. The 85 to 110 TCR-beta libraries included longitudinal samples, technical triplicates and paired sorted CD4+ and CD8+ T-cell subsets alongside PBMC samples. The cohort included some 70 subjects: some 14 with HAM/TSP, about 34 with multiple sclerosis, and roughly 20 healthy controls. Results the study describes overall, beyond this receptor: No identical CDR3 amino acid sequences were shared among expanded clones across subjects, suggesting private TCR-beta repertoires in all groups. TCR clonal expansion was highest in HAM/TSP patients and lowest in MS patients, with MS patients falling below even healthy controls.

To synthesize cDNA, template-switch 5'RACE was performed with a primer carrying a 10-nucleotide random unique molecular identifier so that each TCR transcript was tagged. Over 190 million TCR-beta sequences, covering 15-18 subjects, were produced in each sequencing run. The RNeasy kit was used for extraction of total RNA. TCR-beta VDJ regions were amplified with primers for the TCR constant region and the 5'RACE anchor, using the KAPA Real-time Library Amplification kit. A first PCR added sample indexes and Illumina adaptors, after which a second PCR increased the library yield. After Ampure bead purification, the roughly 650 bp TCR product was size-selected on a 2% E-gel SizeSelection system. Before pooling, library quality was checked on a Bioanalyzer, concentration was measured with Qubit, and libraries were quantified with the Kapa Library Quantification kit. Paired-end 2 x 150 bp sequencing of the libraries was performed on an Illumina HiSeq 2500. To increase sequence diversity, roughly 24-30% phiX was spiked into each library pool. The source study handled its data this way. Quality-filtered reads were processed with the UMI-based MiGEC pipeline, which removed over 85% of raw TCR sequences during error correction. VDJ genes were aligned to IMGT germline references, and clonotypes were defined by unique CDR3 amino acid sequence plus V-J genes. Clonal expansion, Shannon diversity and CDR3 relatedness (CalcPairwiseDistances, ClusterSamples) were evaluated with VDJtools, and phylogenetic trees were built with CLCbio workbench. Using coefficient-of-variation modelling across technical triplicates, the study counted a clone as expanded if it had at least 8 unique UMIs. TCRdb trimmed the raw reads at Q25, called clones with MiXCR and kept productive beta chains. Each CDR3 protein appears once, grouped with its most common genes and DNA. TCRdb's processing, not the authors' own work, is the source of the V and J calls. The sample table holds tens of thousands of distinct CDR3 sequences, of which roughly 15% were seen once. The biggest ten clones account for approximately 3.6% of the sample.

Based on the germline V gene, the CDR1 and CDR2 sequences are SGHRS and YFSETQ. V drops 3 bases and J drops 5 bases, leaving 16 bases in between. There are 15 amino acids in the CDR3, from cysteine to phenylalanine inclusive. Only the CDR3 part of the read is kept: 45 bases, read in frame from the first base. This clonotype was found many times. Its antigen is still unknown. No much larger clone exists at a distance of one base, and base qualities are not known. TCR libraries for sorted subsets were made from under 1.1 million sorted CD4+ or CD8+ T cells. Peripheral blood was subjected to Ficoll-Hypaque density gradient centrifugation to isolate PBMCs, which were then cryopreserved in liquid nitrogen. The study also sequenced paired sorted CD4+ and CD8+ subsets from healthy controls, HAM/TSP patients and MS patients.

Sequenced sample: CD4+ T cells from blood. The sequence was obtained from a woman in her fifties or sixties with HTLV-1-associated myelopathy (HAM/TSP). The rearranged chain carries TRBV5-1 and TRBJ2-3; the D segment might be TRBD1 or TRBD2, since each matches 6 bases. The DNA sequence is as follows: TGCGCCAGCAGCTCCGGACTAACCAGGGGAGATACGCAGTATTTT. This codes for CASSSGLTRGDTQYF.